This paragraph covers one T cell receptor beta chain sequence. Its target is unknown. The V gene's germline CDR1 is GTSNPN and CDR2 SVGIG (reference sequence). Between the trimmed V and J ends, which lost 2 bases and 4 bases, there was a span of 13 bases. This CDR3 contains 14 residues. All sorted populations exceeded 95% purity. The source of the sample is a study of beta chain features in type 1 diabetes. Study-level results: Moderately but significantly shorter TCRB CDR3s were found in Type 1 diabetes patients in all four CD4+ subsets.

cDNA synthesis used the whole RNA isolate, giving expressed TCRB sequences. TCRdb keeps only in-frame clones here, not all; method: immunoSEQ multiplex PCR. There are 450,000 to 550,000 clones in the sample; 25% to 35% occur only once, and 0.06% to 0.07% lies in the top ten. Source material: naive CD4+ T cells from blood. The receptor comes from a young man in good health. The genes are TRBV30 and TRBJ2-3; TRBD2 might be the D (6 bases). CDR3 bases: TGTGCCTGGAGTAGGCTAGCGATAGCAGATACGCAGTATTTT. Residues: CAWSRLAIADTQYF. The full variable domain, its missing parts supplied by reference TRBV30 and TRBJ2-3, is SQTIHQWPATLVQPVGSPLSLECTVEGTSNPNLYWYRQAAGRGLQLLFYSVGIGQISSEVPQNLSASRPQDRQFILSSKKLLLSDSGFYLCAWSRLAIADTQYFGPGTRLTVL.